This TCR beta chain was recorded in a study of radiation and T cells in renal cell carcinoma. Study-wide background: Nephrectomy followed 15 Gy stereotactic body radiation by 4 weeks.

Sequencing used immunoSEQ multiplex PCR; TCRdb keeps in-frame clones, though not all of them. The sample lists about 160,000 clones; 88% were seen once. Study observations and caveats: Top tumor clonotypes rose in blood 2 weeks post-radiation, then contracted.

Time point meaning: baseline pretreatment blood. Treatment defined: 15 Gy SBRT to primary tumor, nephrectomy 4 weeks later. Radiation-treated patients gave blood at baseline, week 2 and week 4. The tumor was a clear cell renal cell carcinoma. This CDR3 has 14 residues. The germline V gene encodes CDR1 MNHNS and CDR2 SASEGT. Trimming cost V 3 bases and J 5 bases; bases outside gene matches: 6. This clone was counted a single time. Its target is not known. V gene TRBV6-1 combines with J gene TRBJ2-5; 7 bases match TRBD1. The specimen was blood, collected from a patient whose treatment included radiotherapy and nephrectomy. The sequence derives from a woman in her seventies with renal cell carcinoma. The DNA of the CDR3 is TGTGCCAGCAGTGAGACAGGGTCCCGGGAGACCCAGTACTTC. Translation gives CASSETGSRETQYF.